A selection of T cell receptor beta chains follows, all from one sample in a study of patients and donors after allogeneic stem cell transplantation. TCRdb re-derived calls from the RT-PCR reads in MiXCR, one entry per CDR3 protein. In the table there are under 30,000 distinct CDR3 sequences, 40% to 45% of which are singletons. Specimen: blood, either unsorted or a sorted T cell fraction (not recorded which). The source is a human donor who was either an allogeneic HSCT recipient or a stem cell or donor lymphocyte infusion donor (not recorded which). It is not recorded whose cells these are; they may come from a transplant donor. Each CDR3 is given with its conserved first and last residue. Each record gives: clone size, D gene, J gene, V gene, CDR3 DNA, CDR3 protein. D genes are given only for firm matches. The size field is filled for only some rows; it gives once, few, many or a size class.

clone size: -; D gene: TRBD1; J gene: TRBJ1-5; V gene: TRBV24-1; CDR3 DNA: TGTGCCACCAGTGAGCGGACAGGGAGTAATCAGCCCCAGCATTTT; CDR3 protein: CATSERTGSNQPQHF
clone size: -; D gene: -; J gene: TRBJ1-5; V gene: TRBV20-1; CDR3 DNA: TGCAGTGCCAGCCAGAGGGGAAAGCCCCAGCCCCAGCATTTT; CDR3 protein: CSASQRGKPQPQHF
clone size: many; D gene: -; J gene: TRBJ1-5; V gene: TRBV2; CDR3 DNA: TGTGCCAGCAGTGAACATGGGGTCGGTCAGCCCCAGCATTTT; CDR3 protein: CASSEHGVGQPQHF
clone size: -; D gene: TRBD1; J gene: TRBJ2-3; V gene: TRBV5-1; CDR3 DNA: TGCGCCAGCACAGTCCACAGGGGGCAGGTGGCAGATACGCAGTATTTT; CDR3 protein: CASTVHRGQVADTQYF
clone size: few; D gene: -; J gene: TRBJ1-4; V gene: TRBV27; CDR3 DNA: TGTGCCAGCAGTTCCGTAGGGGAAAAACTGTTTTTT; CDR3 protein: CASSSVGEKLFF
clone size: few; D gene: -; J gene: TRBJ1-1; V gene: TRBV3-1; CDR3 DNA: TGTGCCAGCAGCCAACCCCCATATGGGGGGGGCACTGAAGCTTTCTTT; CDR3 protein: CASSQPPYGGGTEAFF
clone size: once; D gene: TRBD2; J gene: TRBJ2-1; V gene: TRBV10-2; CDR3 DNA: TGCGCCAGCAGATCGGGAGTGGGACTAGCGGGAACCTACAATGAGCAGTTCTTC; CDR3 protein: CASRSGVGLAGTYNEQFF
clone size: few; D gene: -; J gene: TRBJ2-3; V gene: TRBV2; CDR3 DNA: TGTGCCAGCAGTGAGGGAGGTCTATGGGCGGATACGCAGTATTTT; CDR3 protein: CASSEGGLWADTQYF
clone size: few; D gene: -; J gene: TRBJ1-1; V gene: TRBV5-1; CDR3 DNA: TGCGCCAGCAGCTCAGTCACGAACACTGAAGCTTTCTTT; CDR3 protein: CASSSVTNTEAFF
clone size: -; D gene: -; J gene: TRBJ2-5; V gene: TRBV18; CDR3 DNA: TGTGCCAGCTCACCAGGGGTATCCTCGGGGAAGAAAGAGACCCAGTACTTC; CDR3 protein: CASSPGVSSGKKETQYF
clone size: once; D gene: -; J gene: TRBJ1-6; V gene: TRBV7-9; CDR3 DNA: TGTGCCAGCAGCCAAAGGGGGGTCGATAATTCACCCCTCCACTTT; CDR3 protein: CASSQRGVDNSPLHF
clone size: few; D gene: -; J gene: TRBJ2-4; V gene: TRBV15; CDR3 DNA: TGTGCCACCAGCAGAGATCGCCAGGGGAGAAACATTCAGTACTTC; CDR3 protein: CATSRDRQGRNIQYF
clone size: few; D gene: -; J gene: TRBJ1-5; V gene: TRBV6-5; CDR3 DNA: TGTGCCAGCAGTTTGGAGGGGCCCAATCAGCCCCAGCATTTT; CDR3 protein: CASSLEGPNQPQHF
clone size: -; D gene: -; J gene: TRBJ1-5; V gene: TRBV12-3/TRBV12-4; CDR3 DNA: TGTGCCAGCAGTCCGGGCACAACTTATCAGCCCCAGCATTTT; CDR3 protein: CASSPGTTYQPQHF
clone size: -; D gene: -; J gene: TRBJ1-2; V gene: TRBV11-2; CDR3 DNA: TGTGCCAGCAGCTTAGGGTCTAACTATGGCTACACCTTC; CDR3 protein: CASSLGSNYGYTF
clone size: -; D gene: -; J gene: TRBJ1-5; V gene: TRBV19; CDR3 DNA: TGTGCCAGTAGTATAGTGAGGGTAAATCAGCCCCAGCATTTT; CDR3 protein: CASSIVRVNQPQHF
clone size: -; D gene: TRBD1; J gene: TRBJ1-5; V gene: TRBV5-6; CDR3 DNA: TGTGCCAGCAGCATAAAGGGGGCAAACAATCAGCCCCAGCATTTT; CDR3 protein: CASSIKGANNQPQHF
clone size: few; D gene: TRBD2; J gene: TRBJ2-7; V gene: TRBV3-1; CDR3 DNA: TGTGCCAGCAGCCAAACTAGCGGGAGCTACGAGCAGTACTTC; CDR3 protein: CASSQTSGSYEQYF
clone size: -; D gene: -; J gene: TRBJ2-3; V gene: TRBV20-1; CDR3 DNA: TGCAGTGCTGAGGTCCTGGATACGCAGTATTTT; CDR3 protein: CSAEVLDTQYF
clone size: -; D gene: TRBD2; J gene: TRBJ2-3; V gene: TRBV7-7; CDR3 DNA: TGTGCCAGCAGCTTAGGGATTAGCGGGGGGGCCGGAGATACGCAGTATTTT; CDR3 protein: CASSLGISGGAGDTQYF
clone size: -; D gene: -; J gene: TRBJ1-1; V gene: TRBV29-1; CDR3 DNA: TGCAGCGTTGGGGGGGGACCGATGAACACTGAAGCTTTCTTT; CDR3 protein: CSVGGGPMNTEAFF
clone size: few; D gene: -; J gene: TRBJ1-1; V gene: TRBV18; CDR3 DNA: TGTGCCAGCTCACCATTACGGGGGTTCAACACTGAAGCTTTCTTT; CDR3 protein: CASSPLRGFNTEAFF
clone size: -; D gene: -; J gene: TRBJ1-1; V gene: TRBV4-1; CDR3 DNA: TGCGCCAGCAGCCAACCGGGCGGGGGAGTTGGTGAAGCTTTCTTT; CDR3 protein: CASSQPGGGVGEAFF
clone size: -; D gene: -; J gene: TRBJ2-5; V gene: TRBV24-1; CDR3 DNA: TGTGCCACCAGTGATCCAGACAGAGAAGAGACCCAGTACTTC; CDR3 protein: CATSDPDREETQYF
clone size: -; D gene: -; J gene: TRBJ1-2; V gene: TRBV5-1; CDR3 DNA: TGCGCCAGCAGCTCCTTACAGGGATTCTATGGCTACACCTTC; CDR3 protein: CASSSLQGFYGYTF
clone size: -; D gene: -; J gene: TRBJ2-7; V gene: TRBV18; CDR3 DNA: TGTGCCAGCTCACCACGCTGGAGCACCTACGAGCAGTACTTC; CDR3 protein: CASSPRWSTYEQYF
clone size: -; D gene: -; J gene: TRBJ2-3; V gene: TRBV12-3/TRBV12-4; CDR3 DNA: TGTGCCACGCTCTTGGGGGGCACAGATACGCAGTATTTT; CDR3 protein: CATLLGGTDTQYF
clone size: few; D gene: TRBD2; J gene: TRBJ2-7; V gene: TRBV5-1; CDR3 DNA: TGCGCCAGCAGCGCAGGACTAGGCCGCTACGAGCAGTACTTC; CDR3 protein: CASSAGLGRYEQYF
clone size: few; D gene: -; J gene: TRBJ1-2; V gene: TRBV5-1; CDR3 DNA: TGCGCCAGCAGCATACGTGCCGATGCTAACTATGGCTACACCTTC; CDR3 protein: CASSIRADANYGYTF
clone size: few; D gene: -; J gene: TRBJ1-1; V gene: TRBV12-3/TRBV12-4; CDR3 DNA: TGTGCCAGCAGTCGGGGGAGGGCGGCTGAAGCTTTCTTT; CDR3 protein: CASSRGRAAEAFF
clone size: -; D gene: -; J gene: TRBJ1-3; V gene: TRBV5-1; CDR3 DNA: TGCGCCAGCAGCTTGGTCTCAAGAGCCCCCTCTGGAAACACCATATATTTT; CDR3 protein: CASSLVSRAPSGNTIYF
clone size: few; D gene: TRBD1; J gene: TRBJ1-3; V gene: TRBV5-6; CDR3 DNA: TGTGCCAGCAGCGCGATACAGGGGGCCGCTGGAAACACCATATATTTT; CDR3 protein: CASSAIQGAAGNTIYF
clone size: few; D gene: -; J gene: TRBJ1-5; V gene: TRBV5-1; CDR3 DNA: TGCGCCAGCAGCTTCGATGGGGATCAGCCCCAGCATTTT; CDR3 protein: CASSFDGDQPQHF
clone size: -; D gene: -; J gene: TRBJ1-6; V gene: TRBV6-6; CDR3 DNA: TGTGCCAGCAGTTACGGCAGGGGAGGCCCTAGCTCCTATAATTCACCCCTCCACTTT; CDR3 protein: CASSYGRGGPSSYNSPLHF
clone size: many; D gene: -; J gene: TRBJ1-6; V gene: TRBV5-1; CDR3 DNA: TGCGCCAGCAGTCAATTCGGTGGCGGGGGCAATTCACCCCTCCACTTT; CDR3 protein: CASSQFGGGGNSPLHF
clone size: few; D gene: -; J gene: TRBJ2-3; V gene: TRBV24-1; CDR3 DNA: TGTGCCACCAGTGACACCCGGAGGGGCGCAGATACGCAGTATTTT; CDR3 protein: CATSDTRRGADTQYF
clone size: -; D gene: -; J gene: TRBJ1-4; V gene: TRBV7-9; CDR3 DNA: TGTGCCAGCTGCTACTATTATGGGGTCCATGAAAAACTGTTTTTT; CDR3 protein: CASCYYYGVHEKLFF
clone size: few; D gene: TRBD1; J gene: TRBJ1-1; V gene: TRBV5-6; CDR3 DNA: TGTGCCAGCAGCGCCGACAGGGGCGGCACTGAAGCTTTCTTT; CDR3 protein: CASSADRGGTEAFF
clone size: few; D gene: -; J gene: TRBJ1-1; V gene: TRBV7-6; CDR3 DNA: TGTGCCAGCAGCTTATTTCCTTGGGCAAAGAGAGAAGCTTTCTTT; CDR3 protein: CASSLFPWAKREAFF
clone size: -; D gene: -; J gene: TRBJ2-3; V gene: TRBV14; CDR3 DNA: TGTGCCAGCAGCCACGGCAACACAGATACGCAGTATTTT; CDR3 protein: CASSHGNTDTQYF
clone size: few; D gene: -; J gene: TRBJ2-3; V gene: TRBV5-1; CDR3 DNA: TGCGCCAGCAGCGGAATCGGACCTGGCACAGATACGCAGTATTTT; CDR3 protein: CASSGIGPGTDTQYF
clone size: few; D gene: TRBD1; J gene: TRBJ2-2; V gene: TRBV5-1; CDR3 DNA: TGCGCCAGCAGCTTGGGACAGGGGGCTCGCACCGGGGAGCTGTTTTTT; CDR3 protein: CASSLGQGARTGELFF
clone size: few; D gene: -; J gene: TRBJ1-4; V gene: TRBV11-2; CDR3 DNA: TGTGCCAGCAGCTTAGATCATAGGGTGGAAGAAAAACTGTTTTTT; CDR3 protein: CASSLDHRVEEKLFF
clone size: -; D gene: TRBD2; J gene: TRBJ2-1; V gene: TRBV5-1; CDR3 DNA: TGCGCCAGCAGCTTGTTTGGTGCTAGCGGGAGAAGGATTGAGCAGTTCTTC; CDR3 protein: CASSLFGASGRRIEQFF